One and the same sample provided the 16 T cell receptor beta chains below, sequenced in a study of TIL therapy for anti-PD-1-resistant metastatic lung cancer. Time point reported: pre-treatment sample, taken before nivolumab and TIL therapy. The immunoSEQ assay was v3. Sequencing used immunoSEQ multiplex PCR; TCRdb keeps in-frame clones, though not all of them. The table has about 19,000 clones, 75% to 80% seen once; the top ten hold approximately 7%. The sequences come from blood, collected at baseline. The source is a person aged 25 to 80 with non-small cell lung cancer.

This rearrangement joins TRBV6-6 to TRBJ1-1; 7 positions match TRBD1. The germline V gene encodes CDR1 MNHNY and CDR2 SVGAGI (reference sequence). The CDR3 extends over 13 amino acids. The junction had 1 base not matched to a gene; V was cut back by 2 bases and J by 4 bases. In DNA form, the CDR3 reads TGTGCCAGCAGTTACCGGGACAGCACTGAAGCTTTCTTT. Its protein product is CASSYRDSTEAFF.

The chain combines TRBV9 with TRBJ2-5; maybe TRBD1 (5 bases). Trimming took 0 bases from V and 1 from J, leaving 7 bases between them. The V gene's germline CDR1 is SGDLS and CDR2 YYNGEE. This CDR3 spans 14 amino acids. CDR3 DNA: TGTGCCAGCAGCGTAGGGACACGCCAAGAGACCCAGTACTTC. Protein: CASSVGTRQETQYF.

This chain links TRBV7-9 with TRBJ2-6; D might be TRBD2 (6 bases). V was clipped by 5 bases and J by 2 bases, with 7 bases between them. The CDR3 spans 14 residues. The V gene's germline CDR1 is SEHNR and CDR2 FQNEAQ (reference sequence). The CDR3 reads CASSGGTGANVLTF. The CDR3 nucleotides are TGTGCCAGCAGCGGGGGGACTGGGGCCAACGTCCTGACTTTC. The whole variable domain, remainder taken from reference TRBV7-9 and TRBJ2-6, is DTGVSQNPRHKITKRGQNVTFRCDPISEHNRLYWYRQTLGQGPEFLTYFQNEAQLEKSRLLSDRFSAERPKGSFSTLEIQRTEQGDSAMYLCASSGGTGANVLTFGAGSRLTVL.

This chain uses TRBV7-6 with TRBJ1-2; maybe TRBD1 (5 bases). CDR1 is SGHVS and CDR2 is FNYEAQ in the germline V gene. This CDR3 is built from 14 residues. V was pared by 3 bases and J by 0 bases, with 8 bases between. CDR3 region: CASSFGGANYGYTF. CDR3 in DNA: TGTGCCAGCAGCTTTGGGGGGGCTAACTATGGCTACACCTTC.

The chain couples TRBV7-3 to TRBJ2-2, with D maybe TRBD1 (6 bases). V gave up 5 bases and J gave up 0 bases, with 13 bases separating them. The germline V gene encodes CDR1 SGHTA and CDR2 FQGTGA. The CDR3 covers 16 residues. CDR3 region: CASSPRTAANTGELFF. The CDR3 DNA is TGTGCCAGCAGCCCCCGGACAGCGGCGAACACCGGGGAGCTGTTTTTT. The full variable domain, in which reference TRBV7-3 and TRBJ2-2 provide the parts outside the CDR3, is GAGVSQTPSNKVTEKGKYVELRCDPISGHTALYWYRQSLGQGPEFLIYFQGTGAADDSGLPNDRFFAVRPEGSVSTLKIQRTERGDSAVYLCASSPRTAANTGELFFGEGSRLTVL.

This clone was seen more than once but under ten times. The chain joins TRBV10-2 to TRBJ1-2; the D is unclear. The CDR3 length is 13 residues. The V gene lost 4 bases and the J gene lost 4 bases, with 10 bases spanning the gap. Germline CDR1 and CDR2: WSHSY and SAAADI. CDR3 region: CASSALLGYGYTF. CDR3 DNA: TGCGCCAGCAGTGCTCTATTGGGCTATGGCTACACCTTC.

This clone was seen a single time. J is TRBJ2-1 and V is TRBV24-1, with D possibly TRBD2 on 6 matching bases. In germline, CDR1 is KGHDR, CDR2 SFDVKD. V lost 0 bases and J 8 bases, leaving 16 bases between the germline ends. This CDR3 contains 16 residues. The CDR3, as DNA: TGTGCCACCAGTGATTTGAGGCAGGGAGGTACTTATGAGCAGTTCTTC. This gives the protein CATSDLRQGGTYEQFF.

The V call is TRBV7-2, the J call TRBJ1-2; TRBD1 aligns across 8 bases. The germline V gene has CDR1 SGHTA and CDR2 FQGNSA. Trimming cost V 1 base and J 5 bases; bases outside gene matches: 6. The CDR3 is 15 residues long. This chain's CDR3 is CASSLVAGGGYGYTF. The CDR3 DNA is TGTGCCAGCAGCTTAGTGGCAGGGGGCGGGTATGGCTACACCTTC.

The CDR3 nucleotides are TGTGCCAGTAGTATTGATTCATCGGTAGGACCAGATACGCAGTATTTT. Amino acids: CASSIDSSVGPDTQYF. The chain links TRBV19 to TRBJ2-3; D gene uncertain. Germline CDR1 is LNHDA and CDR2 is SQIVND (reference sequence). The germline V and J ends were trimmed by 3 bases and 4 bases, with 17 bases remaining between them. CDR3 length: 16 residues.

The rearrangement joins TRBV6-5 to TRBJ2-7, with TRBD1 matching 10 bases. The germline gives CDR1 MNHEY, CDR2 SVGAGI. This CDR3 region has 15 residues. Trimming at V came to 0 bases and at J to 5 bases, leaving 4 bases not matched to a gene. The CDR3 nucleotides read TGTGCCAGCAGTTACTCCGGGACAGGGGTCCACGAGCAGTACTTC. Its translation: CASSYSGTGVHEQYF.

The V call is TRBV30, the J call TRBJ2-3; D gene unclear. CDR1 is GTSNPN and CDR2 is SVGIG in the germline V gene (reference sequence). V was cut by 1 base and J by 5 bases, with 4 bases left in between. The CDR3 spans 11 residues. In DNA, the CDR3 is TGTGCCTGGAGTGCGGGAGATACGCAGTATTTT. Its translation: CAWSAGDTQYF.

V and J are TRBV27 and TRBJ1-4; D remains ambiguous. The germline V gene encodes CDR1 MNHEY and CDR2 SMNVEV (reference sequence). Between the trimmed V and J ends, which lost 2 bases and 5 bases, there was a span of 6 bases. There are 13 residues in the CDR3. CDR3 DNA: TGTGCCAGCAGTTTAGAACGCAATGAAAAACTGTTTTTT. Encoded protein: CASSLERNEKLFF.

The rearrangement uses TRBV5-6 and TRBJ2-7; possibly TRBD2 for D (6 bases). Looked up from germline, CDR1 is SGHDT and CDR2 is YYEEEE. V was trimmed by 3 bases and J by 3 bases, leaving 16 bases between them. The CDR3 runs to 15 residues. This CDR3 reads CASSWRVSADYEQYF. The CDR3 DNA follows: TGTGCCAGCAGCTGGAGGGTTTCGGCAGACTACGAGCAGTACTTC.

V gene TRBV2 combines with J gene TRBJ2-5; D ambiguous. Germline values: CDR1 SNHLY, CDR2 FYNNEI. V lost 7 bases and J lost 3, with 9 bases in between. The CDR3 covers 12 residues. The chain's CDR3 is CASTVVKETQYF. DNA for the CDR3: TGTGCCAGCACCGTAGTTAAAGAGACCCAGTACTTC. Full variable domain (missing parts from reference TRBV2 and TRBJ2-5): EPEVTQTPSHQVTQMGQEVILRCVPISNHLYFYWYRQILGQKVEFLVSFYNNEISEKSEIFDDQFSVERPDGSNFTLKIRSTKLEDSAMYFCASTVVKETQYFGPGTRLLVL.

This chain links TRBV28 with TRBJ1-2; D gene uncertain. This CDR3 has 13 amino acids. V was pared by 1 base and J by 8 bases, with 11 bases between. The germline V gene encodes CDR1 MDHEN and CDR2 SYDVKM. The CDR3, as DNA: TGTGCCAGCAGTTTATCCCAGAGGGAAGGCTACACCTTC. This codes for CASSLSQREGYTF.

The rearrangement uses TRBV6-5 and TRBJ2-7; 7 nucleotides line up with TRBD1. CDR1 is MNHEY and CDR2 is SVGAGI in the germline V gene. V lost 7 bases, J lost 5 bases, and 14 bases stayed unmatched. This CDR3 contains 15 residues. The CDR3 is CASTVSTGEINEQYF. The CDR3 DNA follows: TGTGCCAGCACCGTATCCACAGGGGAAATCAACGAGCAGTACTTC.